The rows below give T cell receptor beta chains drawn from one sample of a study of T cell responses to AZD1222 COVID-19 vaccine. The repertoire was sequenced with immunoSEQ multiplex PCR; TCRdb's copy has only in-frame clones and lacks some. The sample lists about 110,000 clones; 92% were seen once. Here the sequenced sample was peripheral blood, taken on day 0 of AZD1222 vaccination. All receptors derive from an adult in good health. CDR3s include the opening cysteine and the closing phenylalanine or tryptophan. D genes are given only for firm matches. Part of the rows lack a size; the others show once, few, many or a class for expanded clones.

CDR3nt,CDR3aa,j_gene,abundance,d_gene,len,v_gene
TGTGCCAGCTCACCCGGACAGGGGGACACCGGGGAGCTGTTTTTT,CASSPGQGDTGELFF,TRBJ2-2,once,TRBD1,15,TRBV18
TGTGCCAGCCGGAGGTCTGCCGGAGAGTCTTCACCCCTCCACTTT,CASRRSAGESSPLHF,TRBJ1-6,.,.,15,TRBV6-5
TGTGCCAGCAAGGACAGGATGAACACTGAAGCTTTCTTT,CASKDRMNTEAFF,TRBJ1-1,.,TRBD1,13,TRBV6-5
TGTGCCAGTAGTATTCTAGGGGCTGCTTACGAGCAGTACTTC,CASSILGAAYEQYF,TRBJ2-7,.,.,14,TRBV19
TGTGCCAGCAGTGAGAGACAGGGGAAGAGCAATCAGCCCCAGCATTTT,CASSERQGKSNQPQHF,TRBJ1-5,few,TRBD1,16,TRBV6-1
TGTGCCAGCAGTTCCCGGACAGGGGGAACCATGTCGTTTTCTGGAAACACCATATATTTT,CASSSRTGGTMSFSGNTIYF,TRBJ1-3,.,TRBD1,20,TRBV28
TGCAGTGCTAGTAGACAGGAGAACACTGAAGCTTTCTTT,CSASRQENTEAFF,TRBJ1-1,.,.,13,TRBV20-1
TGTGCCAGTAGTGCCCTTTTAGGGGAAGCTTTCTTT,CASSALLGEAFF,TRBJ1-1,.,.,12,TRBV19
TGTGCCAGCAGCTTAGGCCAGGGGATGGGAAATGAGCAGTTCTTC,CASSLGQGMGNEQFF,TRBJ2-1,.,.,15,TRBV7-8
TGCAGCGTGGGGTTGTGGGACAATGAGCAGTTCTTC,CSVGLWDNEQFF,TRBJ2-1,.,.,12,TRBV29-1
TGTGCCAGCAGCTTGTGGGGGACTAATGAAAAACTGTTTTTT,CASSLWGTNEKLFF,TRBJ1-4,.,.,14,TRBV5-6
TGTGCCAGCAACGGACAGGGATCCTACGAGCAGTACTTC,CASNGQGSYEQYF,TRBJ2-7,.,TRBD1,13,TRBV2
TGTGCCAGCTCACCCCCGGGTCACTTGAACACTGAAGCTTTCTTT,CASSPPGHLNTEAFF,TRBJ1-1,.,.,15,TRBV18
TGTGCCAGCAGCAGAGGTAACGAGCAGTACTTC,CASSRGNEQYF,TRBJ2-7,.,.,11,TRBV12-3/TRBV12-4
TGTGCCAGTAGTAAAACAGGGGCAGATACGCAGTATTTT,CASSKTGADTQYF,TRBJ2-3,.,TRBD1,13,TRBV19
TGTGCCAGCAGTTCCCCTCCCCCCACTCTAGCGGGAGGGCCCGATGAGCAGTTCTTC,CASSSPPPTLAGGPDEQFF,TRBJ2-1,.,TRBD2,19,TRBV27
TGTGCCAGCAGTTACCCCAGGAACACCGGGGAGCTGTTTTTT,CASSYPRNTGELFF,TRBJ2-2,.,.,14,TRBV6-5
TGTGCCAGCAGCTTGGACGGGGGGAATTCACCCCTCCACTTT,CASSLDGGNSPLHF,TRBJ1-6,.,.,14,TRBV7-9
TGTGCGGGGCGACTAGCGGGGAACACCGGGGAGCTGTTTTTT,CAGRLAGNTGELFF,TRBJ2-2,once,TRBD2,14,TRBV7-9
TGTGCCAGCAGCTTAGCCTTCGAAGCTTTCTTT,CASSLAFEAFF,TRBJ1-1,.,.,11,TRBV7-9
TGTGCCAGCAGTCCTCAGGGGTATGAGCAGTTCTTC,CASSPQGYEQFF,TRBJ2-1,.,.,12,TRBV27
TGCGCCAGCACCACCGGGTCCGCGAACACCGGGGAGCTGTTTTTT,CASTTGSANTGELFF,TRBJ2-2,.,.,15,TRBV4-1
TGTGCCAGCAGCTCCCGCGCGGGGTACAATCAGCCCCAGCATTTT,CASSSRAGYNQPQHF,TRBJ1-5,once,.,15,TRBV6-5
TGTGCCAGCAGCTTAGTGGAAGCCAACTATGGCTACACCTTC,CASSLVEANYGYTF,TRBJ1-2,.,.,14,TRBV7-9
TGTGCCAGCAGTTACTCGGGCAGCGACTATGGCTACACCTTC,CASSYSGSDYGYTF,TRBJ1-2,.,.,14,TRBV6-5
TGCGCCAGCGGCCGGGACGGGAATCAGCCCCAGCATTTT,CASGRDGNQPQHF,TRBJ1-5,.,.,13,TRBV10-2
TGTGCCAGCTCAGAAGGACTGCTCTCTGGAAACACCATATATTTT,CASSEGLLSGNTIYF,TRBJ1-3,once,.,15,TRBV18
TGTGCCAGCAGCCTCCGTCCGGGCGTGGGCACTGAAGCTTTCTTT,CASSLRPGVGTEAFF,TRBJ1-1,once,.,15,TRBV7-2
TGTGCCAGCAGCTTTAATTGGGGGAACACTGAAGCTTTCTTT,CASSFNWGNTEAFF,TRBJ1-1,.,.,14,TRBV7-9
TGTGCCAGCAGTCCACTAGCGGCCCGGGAGACCCAGTACTTC,CASSPLAARETQYF,TRBJ2-5,.,TRBD2,14,TRBV27
TGTGCCAGCAGCAGCACCTTAGCGGGAGGGCTCGTTTACGAGCAGTACTTC,CASSSTLAGGLVYEQYF,TRBJ2-7,once,.,17,TRBV21-1
TGTGCCATCAGGGCGGGACAGCCGAACACTGAAGCTTTCTTT,CAIRAGQPNTEAFF,TRBJ1-1,few,TRBD1,14,TRBV10-3
TGTGCCAGCAGTCTCGTATCAGATACGCAGTATTTT,CASSLVSDTQYF,TRBJ2-3,.,.,12,TRBV12-3/TRBV12-4
TGTGCCAGCAGCCAAGACACCTACGAGCAGTACTTC,CASSQDTYEQYF,TRBJ2-7,once,.,12,TRBV3-1/TRBV3-2
TGTGCCAGCAGCGTAGTGGTCAGGGTGAACACTGAAGCTTTCTTT,CASSVVVRVNTEAFF,TRBJ1-1,.,.,15,TRBV9
TGTGCCAGCAGTTCGGGTATCAGGGACAAAAACAGGGAGACCCAGTACTTC,CASSSGIRDKNRETQYF,TRBJ2-5,.,.,17,TRBV28
TGTGCCACCAGCAGGAAAAGGACAGGTACTAACTATGGCTACACCTTC,CATSRKRTGTNYGYTF,TRBJ1-2,.,TRBD1,16,TRBV15
TGTGCCAGCAGCTTGGAAAGGGAGCAGTACTTC,CASSLEREQYF,TRBJ2-7,.,.,11,TRBV5-4
TGTGCCAGCAGGATAACCAGCTATGGCTACACCTTC,CASRITSYGYTF,TRBJ1-2,.,.,12,TRBV7-2
TGTGCCAGCAGGCGACGGGGGGATGGAGAATGGTCCTACAATGAGCAGTTCTTC,CASRRRGDGEWSYNEQFF,TRBJ2-1,.,TRBD2,18,TRBV7-8
TGTGCCAGCAGTTACTCTTGTAGCTCTGGAAACACCATATATTTT,CASSYSCSSGNTIYF,TRBJ1-3,.,.,15,TRBV6-8
TGTGCCAGCAGCATAAGTGGAGGCCTCCCGGACACTGAAGCTTTCTTT,CASSISGGLPDTEAFF,TRBJ1-1,.,.,16,TRBV9
TGTGCCTGGATGGCCCCCGGGGGGGTCGGCACTGAAGCTTTCTTT,CAWMAPGGVGTEAFF,TRBJ1-1,.,.,15,TRBV30
TGTGCCAGCAGCCAGTCCGGGACACCCAAGGATGGCTACACCTTC,CASSQSGTPKDGYTF,TRBJ1-2,once,.,15,TRBV7-9
TGTGCCAGCTCACCGGGGGGAAACTATGGCTACACCTTC,CASSPGGNYGYTF,TRBJ1-2,.,.,13,TRBV18
TGTGCCATCAGTGAGAATGCGGGTGGGGCCAACGTCCTGACTTTC,CAISENAGGANVLTF,TRBJ2-6,once,.,15,TRBV10-3
TGTGCCACCAGCAGAGATCGGGTGGGAGGGTACAATGAGCAGTTCTTC,CATSRDRVGGYNEQFF,TRBJ2-1,.,TRBD2,16,TRBV15
TGTGCCAGTAGTATGACCCCCCTCCCGACAGTAACTAATGAAAAACTGTTTTTT,CASSMTPLPTVTNEKLFF,TRBJ1-4,once,.,18,TRBV19
TGCGCCAGCAGCTTGGCGGGCGGGAAGACAGATACGCAGTATTTT,CASSLAGGKTDTQYF,TRBJ2-3,.,.,15,TRBV5-1
TGTGCCAGCAGCCCCCGACAGGGAAAACCCCTCCACTTT,CASSPRQGKPLHF,TRBJ1-6,.,TRBD1,13,TRBV5-7
TGTGCCAGTAGGATCGGACAGGGGGCAACAGATACGCAGTATTTT,CASRIGQGATDTQYF,TRBJ2-3,.,TRBD1,15,TRBV19
TGTGCCAGCTCACCAGCATTGGGGGTTAATTCACCCCTCCACTTT,CASSPALGVNSPLHF,TRBJ1-6,few,.,15,TRBV18
TGTGCCAGCAGAGACTGGAGCTCTGGAAACACCATATATTTT,CASRDWSSGNTIYF,TRBJ1-3,.,.,14,TRBV19
TGTGCCAGCAGTTTGACCCCTCTGGGGGAGCAGTACTTC,CASSLTPLGEQYF,TRBJ2-7,.,.,13,TRBV6-5
TGTGCCAGCAGCCGGGACAGCCAAGAGACCCAGTACTTC,CASSRDSQETQYF,TRBJ2-5,.,TRBD1,13,TRBV7-3
TGTGCCAGCTCACCGGGACTAGCCAATGAGCAGTTCTTC,CASSPGLANEQFF,TRBJ2-1,few,TRBD2,13,TRBV18
TGTGCCAGCAGCTTAGGAGCGGGGGGGAAAGAGACCCAGTACTTC,CASSLGAGGKETQYF,TRBJ2-5,few,TRBD2,15,TRBV7-7
TGTGCCAGCAGTTTAGGGGGGGAGCCCAAAAACATTCAGTACTTC,CASSLGGEPKNIQYF,TRBJ2-4,.,TRBD2,15,TRBV28